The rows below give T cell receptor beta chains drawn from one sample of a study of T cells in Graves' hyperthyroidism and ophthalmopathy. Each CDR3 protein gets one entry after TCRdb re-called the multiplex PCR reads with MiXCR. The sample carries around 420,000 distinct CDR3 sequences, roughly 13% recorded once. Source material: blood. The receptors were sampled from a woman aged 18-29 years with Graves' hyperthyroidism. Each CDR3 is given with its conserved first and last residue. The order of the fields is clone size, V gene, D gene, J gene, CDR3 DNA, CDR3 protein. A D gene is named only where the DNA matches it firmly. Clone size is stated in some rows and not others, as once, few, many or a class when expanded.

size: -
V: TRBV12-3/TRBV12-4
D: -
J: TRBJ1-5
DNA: TGTGTCAGCGGGTGGGGGAATCAGCCCCAGCATTTT
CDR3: CVSGWGNQPQHF

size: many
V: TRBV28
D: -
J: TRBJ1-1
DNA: TGTGCCAGCAGTTTGGGGTCGGGAGTGAACACTGAAGCTTTCTTT
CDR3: CASSLGSGVNTEAFF

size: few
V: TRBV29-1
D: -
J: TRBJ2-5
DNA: TGCAGCGTCTTCTACCCCAATCAAGAGACCCAGTACTTC
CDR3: CSVFYPNQETQYF

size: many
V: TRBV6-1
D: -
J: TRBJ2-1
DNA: TGTGCCAGCAGCCTTTTCAACAATGAGCAGTTCTTC
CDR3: CASSLFNNEQFF

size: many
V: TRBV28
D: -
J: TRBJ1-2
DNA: TGTGCCAGCAGCGTGGGGGGACATTATGGCTACACCTTC
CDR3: CASSVGGHYGYTF

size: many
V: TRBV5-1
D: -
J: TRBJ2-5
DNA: TGCGCCAGCAGCTTGTCGGGCTTCCCAACGGGCCAAGAGACCCAGTACTTC
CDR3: CASSLSGFPTGQETQYF

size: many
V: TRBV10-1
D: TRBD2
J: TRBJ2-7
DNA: TGCGCCAGCAGTGGGAGTGTTAGCGGGAGCTCCTACGAGCAGTACTTC
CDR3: CASSGSVSGSSYEQYF

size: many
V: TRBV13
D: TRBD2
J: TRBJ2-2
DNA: TGTGCCAGCAGATTAGCGGGAGGTTTAACCGGGGAGCTGTTTTTT
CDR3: CASRLAGGLTGELFF

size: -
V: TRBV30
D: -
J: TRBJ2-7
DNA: TGTGCCTGGAGTGTATCCGGCTACGAGCAGTACTTC
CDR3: CAWSVSGYEQYF

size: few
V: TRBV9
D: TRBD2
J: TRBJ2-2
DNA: TGTGCCAGCAGCCCTTTCGCCCTAGCGGGCATTGACCGCGGGGAGCTGTTTTTT
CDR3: CASSPFALAGIDRGELFF

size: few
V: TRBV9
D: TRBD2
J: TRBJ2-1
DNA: TGTGCCAGCAGCCTCGAAGCGGGGAGCTCGGATGAGCAGTTCTTC
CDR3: CASSLEAGSSDEQFF

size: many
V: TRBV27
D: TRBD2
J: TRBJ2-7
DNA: TGTGCCAGCAGCACACCTGGGCTAGCGGGAGGAGTCACCTACGAGCAGTACTTC
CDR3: CASSTPGLAGGVTYEQYF

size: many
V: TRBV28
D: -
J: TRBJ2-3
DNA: TGTGCCAGCAGTTTATCAGGTAGCGGTAGCACAGATACGCAGTATTTT
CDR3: CASSLSGSGSTDTQYF

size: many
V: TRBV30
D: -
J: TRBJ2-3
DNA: TGTGCCTGGAGTCATACAGGGCTTCTCACAGATACGCAGTATTTT
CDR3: CAWSHTGLLTDTQYF

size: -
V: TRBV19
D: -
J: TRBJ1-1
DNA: TGTGCCAGTAGTATAGATCTACGGCGGTTGAACACTGAAGCTTCCTTT
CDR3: CASSIDLRRLNTEASF

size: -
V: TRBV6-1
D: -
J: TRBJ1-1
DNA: TGTGCCAGCAGGGTGGAGGGGAGAAACACTGAAGCTTTCTTT
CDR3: CASRVEGRNTEAFF

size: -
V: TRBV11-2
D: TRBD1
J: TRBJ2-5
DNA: TGTGCCAGCAGGAGGGGACAGCACCAAGAGACCCAGTACTTC
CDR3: CASRRGQHQETQYF

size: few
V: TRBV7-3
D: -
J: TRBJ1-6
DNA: TGTGCCAGCAGCACCCGTGGGGGGTTTGTGTCACCCCTCCACTTT
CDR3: CASSTRGGFVSPLHF

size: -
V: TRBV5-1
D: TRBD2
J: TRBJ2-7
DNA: TGCGCCAGCAGCCCAAGGACTAGCGGGAGCAACGAGCAGTACTTC
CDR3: CASSPRTSGSNEQYF

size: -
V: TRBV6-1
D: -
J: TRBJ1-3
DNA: TGTGCCAGCAGTCCCCGAGGCGGCTCTGGAAACACCATATATTTT
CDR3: CASSPRGGSGNTIYF

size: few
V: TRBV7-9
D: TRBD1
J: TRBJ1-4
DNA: TGTGCCAGCAGCATTATCGCGGGCACCGGGACAGGGGGAAGAAGATTTGAAAAACTGTTTTTT
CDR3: CASSIIAGTGTGGRRFEKLFF

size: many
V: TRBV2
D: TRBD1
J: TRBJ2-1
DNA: TGTGCCAGCAGTGGGGTGACAGGGGGTGTCAATGAGCAGTTCTTC
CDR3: CASSGVTGGVNEQFF

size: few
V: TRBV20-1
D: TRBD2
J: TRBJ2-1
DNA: TGCAGTGCTAGAACTAGCGCGGCAAATGAGCAGTTCTTC
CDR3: CSARTSAANEQFF

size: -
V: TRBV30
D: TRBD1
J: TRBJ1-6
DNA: TGTGCCTGGAGTGTACGTAATTGGGAGGGACAGGAGTCACCCCTCCACTTT
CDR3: CAWSVRNWEGQESPLHF

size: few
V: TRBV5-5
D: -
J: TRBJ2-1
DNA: TGTGCCAGCAGAAATGACCCGAGCTCCTACAATGAGCAGTTCTTC
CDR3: CASRNDPSSYNEQFF

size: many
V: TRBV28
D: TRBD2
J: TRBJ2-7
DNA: TGTGCCAGCAGATCACCTAGCGGAACCTACGAGCAGTACTTC
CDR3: CASRSPSGTYEQYF

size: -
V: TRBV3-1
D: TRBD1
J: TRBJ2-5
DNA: TGTGCCAGCAGCCATTCCGGGACAGGGGCAGGCGAGACCCAGTACTTC
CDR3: CASSHSGTGAGETQYF

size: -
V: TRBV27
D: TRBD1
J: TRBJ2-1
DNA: TGTGCCAGCAGTCTGGCCCCGGGACAGGGGCATTTTGAGCAGTTCTTC
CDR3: CASSLAPGQGHFEQFF

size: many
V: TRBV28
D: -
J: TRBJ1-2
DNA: TGTGCCAGCAGTCGAAGCAGGGAGAACTATGGCTACACCTTC
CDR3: CASSRSRENYGYTF

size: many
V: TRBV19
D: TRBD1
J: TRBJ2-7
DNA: TGTGCCAGTAGTAACGGACAGGACTACGAGCAGTACTTC
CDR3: CASSNGQDYEQYF

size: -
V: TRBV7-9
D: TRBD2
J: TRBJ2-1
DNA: TGTGCCAGCAGTGTACAGCGGGAGGGCTACAATGAGCAGTTCTTC
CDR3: CASSVQREGYNEQFF

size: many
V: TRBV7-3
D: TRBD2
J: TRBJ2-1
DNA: TGTGCCAGCAGCAACCAAAGCGGGAGAATTAGTGAGCAGTTCTTC
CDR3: CASSNQSGRISEQFF

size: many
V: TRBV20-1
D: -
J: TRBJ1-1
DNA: TGCAGTGCTAGAGGAGAGACTGAAGCTTTCTTT
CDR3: CSARGETEAFF

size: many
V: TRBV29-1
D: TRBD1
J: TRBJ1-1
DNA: TGCAGCGTCTCACAGGGGGTTTACACTGAAGCTTTCTTT
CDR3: CSVSQGVYTEAFF

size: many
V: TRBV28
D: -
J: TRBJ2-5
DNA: TGTGCCAGCAGTTCCCAAGAGACCCAGTACTTC
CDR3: CASSSQETQYF

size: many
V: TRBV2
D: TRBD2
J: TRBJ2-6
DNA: TGTGCCAGCAGTGAACTAGCGGGAGGCCTCTCTGGGGCCAACGTCCTGACTTTC
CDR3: CASSELAGGLSGANVLTF

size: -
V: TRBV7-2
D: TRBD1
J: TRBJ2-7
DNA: TGTGCCAGCAGCTTTTATGGGACAGGGTCCTACGAGCAGTACTTC
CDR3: CASSFYGTGSYEQYF

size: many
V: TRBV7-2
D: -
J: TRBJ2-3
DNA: TGTGCCAGCAGCCTGAGCGGGTACGGCACAGATACGCAGTATTTT
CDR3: CASSLSGYGTDTQYF

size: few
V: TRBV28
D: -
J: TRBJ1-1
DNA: TGTGCCAGCACCCCGGGGATGTGGGGCCCTGAAGCTTTCTTT
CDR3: CASTPGMWGPEAFF

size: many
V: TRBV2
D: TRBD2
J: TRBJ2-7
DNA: TGTGCCAGCCTCGAGGGAGGGGAGCGCTCCTACGAGCAGTACTTC
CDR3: CASLEGGERSYEQYF

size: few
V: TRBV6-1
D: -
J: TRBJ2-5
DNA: TGTGCCAGCAGTGCCGTTGGGGGAGGCCAAGAGACCCAGTACTTC
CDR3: CASSAVGGGQETQYF

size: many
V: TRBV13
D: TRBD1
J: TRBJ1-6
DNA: TGTGCCAGCAGCTTCCGGGACAGGGATGCACCCCTCCACTTT
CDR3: CASSFRDRDAPLHF

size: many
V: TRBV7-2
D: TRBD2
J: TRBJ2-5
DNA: TGTGCCAGCAGCTTATTGCGACTAGCGGGGAACCAAGAGACCCAGTACTTC
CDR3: CASSLLRLAGNQETQYF

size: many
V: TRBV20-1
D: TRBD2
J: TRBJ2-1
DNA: TGCAGTGCTAGGGGACTAGCGGGAGGCCCCTACAATGAGCAGTTCTTC
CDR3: CSARGLAGGPYNEQFF

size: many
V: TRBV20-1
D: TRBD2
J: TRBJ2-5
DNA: TGCAGTGCCGACCCGTCGGCCCTAGCGGGAGTGGTGCTTCGAGAGACCCAGTACTTC
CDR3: CSADPSALAGVVLRETQYF

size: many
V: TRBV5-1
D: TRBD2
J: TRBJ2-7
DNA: TGCGCCAGCAGAACGACTAGCGGAGCCTACGAGCAGTACTTC
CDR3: CASRTTSGAYEQYF